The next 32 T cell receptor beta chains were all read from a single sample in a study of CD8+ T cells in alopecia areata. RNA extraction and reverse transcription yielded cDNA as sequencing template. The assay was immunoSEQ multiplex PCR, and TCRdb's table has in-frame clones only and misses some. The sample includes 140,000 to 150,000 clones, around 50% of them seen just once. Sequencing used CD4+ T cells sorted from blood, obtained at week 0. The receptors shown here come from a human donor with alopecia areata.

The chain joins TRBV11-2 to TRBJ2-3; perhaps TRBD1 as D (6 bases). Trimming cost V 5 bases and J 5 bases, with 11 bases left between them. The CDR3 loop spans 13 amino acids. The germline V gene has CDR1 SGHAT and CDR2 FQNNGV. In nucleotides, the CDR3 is TGTGCCAGCAGCAACGACAGGATAGATACGCAGTATTTT. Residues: CASSNDRIDTQYF.

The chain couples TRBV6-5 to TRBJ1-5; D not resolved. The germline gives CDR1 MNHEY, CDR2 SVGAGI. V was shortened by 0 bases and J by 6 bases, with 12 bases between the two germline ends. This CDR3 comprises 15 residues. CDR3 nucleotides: TGTGCCAGCAGTTACTCGGGGATAGCCGGTCAGCCCCAGCATTTT. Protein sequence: CASSYSGIAGQPQHF.

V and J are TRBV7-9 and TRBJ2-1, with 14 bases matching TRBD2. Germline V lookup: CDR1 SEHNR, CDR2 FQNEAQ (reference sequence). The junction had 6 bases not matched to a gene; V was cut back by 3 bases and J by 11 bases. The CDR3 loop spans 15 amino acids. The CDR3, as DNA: TGTGCCAGCAGCTTCGGGACTAGCGGGGGCGGAAAGCAGTTCTTC. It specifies CASSFGTSGGGKQFF.

The DNA of the CDR3 is TGCAGCGTTGAAGAAAAACAGGGTAGAACGCCTAACTATGGCTACACCTTC. Encoded protein: CSVEEKQGRTPNYGYTF. This chain links TRBV29-1 with TRBJ1-2; maybe TRBD1 (6 bases). The CDR3 sequence is 17 residues long. V gave up 0 bases and J gave up 0 bases, with 17 bases separating them. Germline V gene sequence: CDR1 SQVTM, CDR2 ANQGSEA.

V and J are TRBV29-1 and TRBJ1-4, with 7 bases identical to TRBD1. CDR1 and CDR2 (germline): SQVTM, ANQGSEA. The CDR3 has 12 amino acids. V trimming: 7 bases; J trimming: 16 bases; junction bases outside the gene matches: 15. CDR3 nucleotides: TGCAGCGCTGTGGCCGGGACAGCGGGCCGGTTTTTT. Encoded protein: CSAVAGTAGRFF.

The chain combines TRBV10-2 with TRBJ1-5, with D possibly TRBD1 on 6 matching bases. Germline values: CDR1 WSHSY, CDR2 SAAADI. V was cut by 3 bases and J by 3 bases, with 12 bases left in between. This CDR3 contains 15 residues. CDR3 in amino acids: CASSEVGGANQPQHF. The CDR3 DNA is TGCGCCAGCAGTGAAGTAGGGGGAGCCAATCAGCCCCAGCATTTT.

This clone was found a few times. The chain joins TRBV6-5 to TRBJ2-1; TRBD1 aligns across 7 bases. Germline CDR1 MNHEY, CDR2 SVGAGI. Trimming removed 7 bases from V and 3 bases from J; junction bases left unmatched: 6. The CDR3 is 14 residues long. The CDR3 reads CASNRDSFYNEQFF. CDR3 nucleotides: TGTGCCAGCAACCGGGACAGCTTCTACAATGAGCAGTTCTTC.

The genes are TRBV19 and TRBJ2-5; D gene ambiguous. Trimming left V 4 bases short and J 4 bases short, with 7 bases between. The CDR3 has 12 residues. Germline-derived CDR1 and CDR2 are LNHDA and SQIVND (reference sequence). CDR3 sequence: CASSTRGETQYF. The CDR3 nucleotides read TGTGCCAGTAGTACCAGAGGAGAGACCCAGTACTTC.

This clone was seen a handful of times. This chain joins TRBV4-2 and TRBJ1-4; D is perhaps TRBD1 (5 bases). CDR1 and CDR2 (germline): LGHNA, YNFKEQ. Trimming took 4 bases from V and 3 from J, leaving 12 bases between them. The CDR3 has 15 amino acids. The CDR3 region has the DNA TGTGCCAGCAGCCCTGGGACTTTAGCTAATGAAAAACTGTTTTTT. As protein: CASSPGTLANEKLFF.

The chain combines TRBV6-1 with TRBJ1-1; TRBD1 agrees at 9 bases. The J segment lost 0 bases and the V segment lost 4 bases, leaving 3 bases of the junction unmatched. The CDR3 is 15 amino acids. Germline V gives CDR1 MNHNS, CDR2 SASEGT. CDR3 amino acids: CASSVGDRVNTEAFF. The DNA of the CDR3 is TGTGCCAGCAGTGTGGGGGACAGGGTGAACACTGAAGCTTTCTTT.

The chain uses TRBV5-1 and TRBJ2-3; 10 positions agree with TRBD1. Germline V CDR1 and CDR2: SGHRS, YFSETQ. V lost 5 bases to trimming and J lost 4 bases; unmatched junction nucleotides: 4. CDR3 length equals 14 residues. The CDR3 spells CASSRTGGPDTQYF. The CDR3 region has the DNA TGCGCCAGCAGTCGGACAGGGGGTCCAGATACGCAGTATTTT. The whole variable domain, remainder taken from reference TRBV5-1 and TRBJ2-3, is KAGVTQTPRYLIKTRGQQVTLSCSPISGHRSVSWYQQTPGQGLQFLFEYFSETQRNKGNFPGRFSGRQFSNSRSEMNVSTLELGDSALYLCASSRTGGPDTQYFGPGTRLTVL.

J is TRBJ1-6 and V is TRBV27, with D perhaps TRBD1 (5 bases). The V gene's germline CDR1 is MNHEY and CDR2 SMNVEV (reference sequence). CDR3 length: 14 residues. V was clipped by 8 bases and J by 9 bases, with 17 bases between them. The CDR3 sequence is CASRSRGLSSPLHF. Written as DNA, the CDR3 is TGTGCCAGCCGCAGTCGGGGCTTGAGTTCACCCCTCCACTTT.

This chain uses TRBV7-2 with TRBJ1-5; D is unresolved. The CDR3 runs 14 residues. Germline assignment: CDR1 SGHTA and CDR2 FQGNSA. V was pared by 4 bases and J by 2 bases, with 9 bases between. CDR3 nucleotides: TGTGCCAGCAGCTCAAGTAGGGGCAATCAGCCCCAGCATTTT. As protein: CASSSSRGNQPQHF.

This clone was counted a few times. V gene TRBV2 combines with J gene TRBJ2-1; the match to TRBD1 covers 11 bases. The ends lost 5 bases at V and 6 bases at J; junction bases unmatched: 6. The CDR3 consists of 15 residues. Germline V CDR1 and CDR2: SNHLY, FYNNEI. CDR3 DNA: TGTGCCAGCAGTCCCCGGACAGGGGGCCGCAATGAGCAGTTCTTC. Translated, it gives CASSPRTGGRNEQFF.

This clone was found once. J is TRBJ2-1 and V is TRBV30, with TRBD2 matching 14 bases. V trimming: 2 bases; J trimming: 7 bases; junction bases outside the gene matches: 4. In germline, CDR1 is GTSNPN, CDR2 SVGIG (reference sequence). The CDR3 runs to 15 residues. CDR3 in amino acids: CAWSTGTSGGNEQFF. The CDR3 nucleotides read TGTGCCTGGAGTACCGGGACTAGCGGGGGTAATGAGCAGTTCTTC.

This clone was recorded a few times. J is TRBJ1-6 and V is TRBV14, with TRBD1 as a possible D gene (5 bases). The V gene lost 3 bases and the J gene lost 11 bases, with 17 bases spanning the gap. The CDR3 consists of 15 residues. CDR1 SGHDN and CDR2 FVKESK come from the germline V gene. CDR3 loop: CASSQMRGNSAPLHF. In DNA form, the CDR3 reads TGTGCCAGCAGCCAGATGCGGGGGAATTCGGCACCCCTCCACTTT.

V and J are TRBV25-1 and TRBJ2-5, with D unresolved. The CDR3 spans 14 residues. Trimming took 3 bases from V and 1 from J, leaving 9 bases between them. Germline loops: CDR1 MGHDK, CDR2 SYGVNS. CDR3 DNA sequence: TGTGCCAGCAGTGAGGGCCAAATCCAAGAGACCCAGTACTTC. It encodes CASSEGQIQETQYF.

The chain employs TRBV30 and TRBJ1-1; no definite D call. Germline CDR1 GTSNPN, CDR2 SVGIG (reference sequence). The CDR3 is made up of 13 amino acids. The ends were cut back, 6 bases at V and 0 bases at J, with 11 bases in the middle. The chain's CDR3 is CACFGQMNTEAFF. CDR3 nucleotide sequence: TGTGCCTGTTTTGGGCAGATGAACACTGAAGCTTTCTTT. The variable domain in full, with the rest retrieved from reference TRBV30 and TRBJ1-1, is SQTIHQWPATLVQPVGSPLSLECTVEGTSNPNLYWYRQAAGRGLQLLFYSVGIGQISSEVPQNLSASRPQDRQFILSSKKLLLSDSGFYLCACFGQMNTEAFFGQGTRLTVV.

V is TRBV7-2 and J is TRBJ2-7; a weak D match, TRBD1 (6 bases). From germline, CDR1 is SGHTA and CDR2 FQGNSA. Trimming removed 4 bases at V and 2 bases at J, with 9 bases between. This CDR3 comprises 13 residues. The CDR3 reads CASSSTGTYEQYF. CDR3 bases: TGTGCCAGCAGCTCTACAGGGACCTACGAGCAGTACTTC.

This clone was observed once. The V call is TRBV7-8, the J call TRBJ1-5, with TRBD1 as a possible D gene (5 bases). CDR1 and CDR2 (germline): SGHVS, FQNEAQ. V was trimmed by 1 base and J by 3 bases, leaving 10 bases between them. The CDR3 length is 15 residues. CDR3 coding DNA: TGTGCCAGCAGCTTAGAGGCAGGGTTCAATCAGCCCCAGCATTTT. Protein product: CASSLEAGFNQPQHF.

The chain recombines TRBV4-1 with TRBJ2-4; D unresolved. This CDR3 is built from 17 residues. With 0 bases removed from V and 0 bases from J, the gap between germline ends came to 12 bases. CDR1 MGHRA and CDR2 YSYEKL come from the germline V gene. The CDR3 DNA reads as TGCGCCAGCAGCCAAGATCCAGCGATTGTAGCCAAAAACATTCAGTACTTC. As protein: CASSQDPAIVAKNIQYF.

CDR3 sequence: CAISDLGNQETQYF. The CDR3 bases are TGTGCCATCAGTGATTTGGGGAACCAAGAGACCCAGTACTTC. The J gene is TRBJ2-5, the V gene TRBV10-3; D call uncertain. The CDR3 has 14 residues. CDR1 is ENHRY, CDR2 SYGVKD, per germline. Trimming took 3 bases from V and 0 from J, leaving 8 bases between them.

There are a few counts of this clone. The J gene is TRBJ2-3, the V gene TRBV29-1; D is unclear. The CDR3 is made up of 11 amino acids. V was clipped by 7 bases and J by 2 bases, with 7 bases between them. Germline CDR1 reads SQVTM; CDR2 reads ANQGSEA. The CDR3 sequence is CSGGFTDTQYF. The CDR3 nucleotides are TGCAGCGGAGGATTCACAGATACGCAGTATTTT.

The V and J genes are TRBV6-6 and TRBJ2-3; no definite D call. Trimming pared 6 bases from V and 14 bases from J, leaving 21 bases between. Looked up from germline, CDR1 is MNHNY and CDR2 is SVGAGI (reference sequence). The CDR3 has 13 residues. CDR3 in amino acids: CASRSETLSPGYF. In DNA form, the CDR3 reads TGTGCCAGCAGGTCGGAGACCCTTTCCCCGGGGTATTTT.

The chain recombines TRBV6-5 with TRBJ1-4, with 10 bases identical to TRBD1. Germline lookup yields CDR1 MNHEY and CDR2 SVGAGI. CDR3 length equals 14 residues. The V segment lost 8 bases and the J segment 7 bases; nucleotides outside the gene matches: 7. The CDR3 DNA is TGTGCCAGCTCTCCTGGGACAGGGGCTGAAAAACTGTTTTTT. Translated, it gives CASSPGTGAEKLFF.

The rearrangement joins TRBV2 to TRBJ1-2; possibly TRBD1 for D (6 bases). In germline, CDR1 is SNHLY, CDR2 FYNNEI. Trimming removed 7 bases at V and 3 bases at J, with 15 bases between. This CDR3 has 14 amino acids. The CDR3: CASTTDRFDYGYTF. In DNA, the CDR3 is TGTGCCAGCACCACTGACAGGTTCGACTATGGCTACACCTTC.

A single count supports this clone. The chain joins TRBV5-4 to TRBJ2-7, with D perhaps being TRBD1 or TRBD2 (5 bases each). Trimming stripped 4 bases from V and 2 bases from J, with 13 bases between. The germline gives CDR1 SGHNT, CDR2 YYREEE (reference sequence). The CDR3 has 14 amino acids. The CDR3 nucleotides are TGTGCCAGCAGCCAAAGGGACGGACCCTACGAGCAGTACTTC. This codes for CASSQRDGPYEQYF.

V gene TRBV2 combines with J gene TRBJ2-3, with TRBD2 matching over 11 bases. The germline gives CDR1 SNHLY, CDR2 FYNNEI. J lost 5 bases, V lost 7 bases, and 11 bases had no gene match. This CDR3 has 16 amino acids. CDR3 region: CASTPLTSGVEDTQYF. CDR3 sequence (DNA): TGTGCCAGCACTCCCTTGACTAGCGGGGTCGAAGATACGCAGTATTTT.

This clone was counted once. The CDR3: CSVEVLRTEAFF. The DNA of the CDR3 is TGCAGCGTTGAAGTTTTAAGGACTGAAGCTTTCTTT. The chain carries TRBV29-1 and TRBJ1-1; D remains ambiguous. Germline assignment: CDR1 SQVTM and CDR2 ANQGSEA. The CDR3 covers 12 residues. Trimming took off 1 base at V and 5 bases at J, with 8 bases between the two ends.

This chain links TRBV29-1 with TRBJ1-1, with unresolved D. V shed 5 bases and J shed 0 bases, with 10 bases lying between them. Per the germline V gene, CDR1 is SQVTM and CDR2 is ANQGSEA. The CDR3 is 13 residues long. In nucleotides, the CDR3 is TGCAGCGTTCAAAGGGATCTGAACACTGAAGCTTTCTTT. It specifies CSVQRDLNTEAFF.

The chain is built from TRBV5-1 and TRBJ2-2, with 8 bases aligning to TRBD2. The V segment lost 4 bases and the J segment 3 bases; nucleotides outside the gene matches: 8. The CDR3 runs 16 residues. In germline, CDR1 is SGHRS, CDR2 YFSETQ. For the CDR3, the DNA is TGCGCCAGCAGCCTGGCCGGGACTAGGGACACCGGGGAGCTGTTTTTT. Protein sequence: CASSLAGTRDTGELFF. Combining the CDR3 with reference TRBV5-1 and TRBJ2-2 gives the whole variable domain KAGVTQTPRYLIKTRGQQVTLSCSPISGHRSVSWYQQTPGQGLQFLFEYFSETQRNKGNFPGRFSGRQFSNSRSEMNVSTLELGDSALYLCASSLAGTRDTGELFFGEGSRLTVL.

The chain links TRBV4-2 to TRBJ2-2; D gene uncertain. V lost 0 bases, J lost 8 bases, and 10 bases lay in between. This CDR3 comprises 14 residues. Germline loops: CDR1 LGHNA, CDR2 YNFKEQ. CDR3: CASSQDSFVGELFF. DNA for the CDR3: TGTGCCAGCAGCCAAGATTCCTTTGTGGGGGAGCTGTTTTTT.